These T cell receptor beta chains were read from a single sample in a study of CD8 T cells in Susac syndrome. TCRdb analysed the immunoSEQ multiplex PCR reads with MiXCR anew, one entry per CDR3 protein. The sample shows about 430,000 distinct CDR3 sequences, more than 80% of them seen only once. Material: CD8+ T cells from PBMCs. The receptors were gathered from a human donor with multiple sclerosis. Each CDR3 is given with its conserved first and last residue. D genes are given only for firm matches. A row's size may be missing; if present it is once, few, many or a size class.

j_call d_call v_call clone_size cdr3_aa cdr3_nt
TRBJ2-2 . TRBV29-1 . CSVDDAIGELFF TGCAGCGTTGACGACGCAATCGGGGAGCTGTTTTTT
TRBJ2-7 . TRBV5-4 . CASSLGTGVGTYEQYF TGTGCCAGCAGCTTGGGTACCGGGGTAGGAACTTACGAGCAGTACTTC
TRBJ2-1 . TRBV27 . CASSTPPSSYNEQFF TGTGCCAGCAGTACCCCCCCCAGCTCCTACAATGAGCAGTTCTTC
TRBJ2-7 . TRBV12-3/TRBV12-4 . CASSIHTGLYEQYF TGTGCCAGCAGCATACACACAGGGCTCTACGAGCAGTACTTC
TRBJ2-7 . TRBV7-9 . CASSFTEGMTYEQYF TGTGCCAGCAGCTTCACGGAGGGCATGACCTACGAGCAGTACTTC
TRBJ2-5 TRBD2 TRBV6-5 . CASSYFGGAVRETQYF TGTGCCAGCAGTTATTTCGGGGGGGCGGTTAGAGAGACCCAGTACTTC
TRBJ1-4 . TRBV5-6 . CASSRLRGATNEKLFF TGTGCCAGCAGCCGGTTACGTGGGGCAACTAATGAAAAACTGTTTTTT
TRBJ2-3 TRBD2 TRBV4-2 . CASSQDRYGGGVTDTQYF TGTGCCAGCAGCCAAGATCGGTACGGGGGGGGCGTCACAGATACGCAGTATTTT
TRBJ1-1 . TRBV28 . CASSLFGMNTEAFF TGTGCCAGCAGTTTATTCGGGATGAACACTGAAGCTTTCTTT
TRBJ2-1 TRBD1 TRBV12-3/TRBV12-4 . CASSPPGQNVEFF TGTGCCAGCTCTCCCCCGGGACAGAACGTCGAGTTCTTC
TRBJ1-2 TRBD1 TRBV4-1 . CASSHPTRGQGNYGYTF TGCGCCAGCAGCCACCCGACTAGGGGACAGGGGAACTATGGCTACACCTTC
TRBJ1-5 . TRBV6-5 . CASSYSGGPGVNQPQHF TGTGCCAGCAGTTACTCGGGAGGTCCTGGGGTCAATCAGCCCCAGCATTTT
TRBJ2-2 . TRBV5-4 . CASSFGGAGELFF TGTGCCAGCAGCTTTGGGGGCGCCGGGGAGCTGTTTTTT
TRBJ1-1 . TRBV3-1 once CASSQVFFQDPGTEAFF TGTGCCAGCAGCCAAGTTTTTTTTCAAGACCCGGGCACTGAAGCTTTCTTT
TRBJ2-5 TRBD2 TRBV15 . CATSRGLAGQAQETQYF TGTGCCACCAGCAGGGGACTAGCGGGCCAGGCCCAAGAGACCCAGTACTTC
TRBJ2-7 . TRBV25-1 . CASTGSRQGRRGQYF TGTGCCAGCACCGGGTCGAGGCAGGGGCGGAGGGGGCAGTACTTC
TRBJ2-5 . TRBV5-6 . CASSTYQETQYF TGTGCCAGCAGCACGTACCAAGAGACCCAGTACTTC
TRBJ2-3 . TRBV12-3/TRBV12-4 . CASNLLGNPDTQYF TGTGCCAGCAATCTCTTGGGGAACCCAGATACGCAGTATTTT
TRBJ2-1 . TRBV7-9 . CASSLTVIGSYNEQFF TGTGCCAGCAGCTTAACAGTCATAGGGTCCTACAATGAGCAGTTCTTC
TRBJ2-7 . TRBV30 . CALSGGGNSYEQYF TGTGCCTTATCAGGGGGGGGAAACTCCTACGAGCAGTACTTC
TRBJ1-1 . TRBV6-1 few CASSESGESTEAFF TGTGCCAGCAGTGAATCTGGTGAGAGCACTGAAGCTTTCTTT
TRBJ2-5 . TRBV12-3/TRBV12-4 . CASSLLDVPQETQYF TGTGCCAGCAGTTTATTAGACGTACCCCAAGAGACCCAGTACTTC
TRBJ2-7 . TRBV13 . CASSLVGAAIIF TGTGCCAGCAGCTTAGTCGGGGCCGCTATAATCTTC
TRBJ1-2 . TRBV27 . CASSLGQGPNYGYTF TGTGCCAGCAGTTTAGGTCAGGGTCCTAACTATGGCTACACCTTC
TRBJ2-1 TRBD2 TRBV27 few CASSLSLAAQRNEQFF TGTGCCAGCAGTTTATCACTAGCGGCTCAACGGAATGAGCAGTTCTTC
TRBJ1-6 . TRBV6-5 once CASSYSGASYNSPLHF TGTGCCAGCAGTTACTCGGGGGCTTCCTATAATTCACCCCTCCACTTT
TRBJ2-7 . TRBV28 . CASSFQSPSYEQYF TGTGCCAGCAGTTTCCAGTCTCCTTCTTACGAGCAGTACTTC
TRBJ2-5 . TRBV5-5 . CASSLRWVQETQYF TGTGCCAGCAGCTTGCGGTGGGTTCAAGAGACCCAGTACTTC
TRBJ2-7 TRBD1 TRBV6-6 . CASNPGQGSYERYF TGTGCCAGCAATCCGGGACAGGGCTCCTACGAGCGGTACTTC
TRBJ2-7 TRBD1 TRBV30 . CAWSKGQGVDEQYF TGTGCCTGGAGTAAGGGACAGGGGGTTGACGAGCAGTACTTC
TRBJ1-4 . TRBV2 . CASSEAGRWGEKLFF TGTGCCAGCAGTGAAGCTGGCCGATGGGGTGAAAAACTGTTTTTT
TRBJ2-3 . TRBV4-1 . CASSIKAPSTDTQYF TGCGCCAGCAGCATCAAGGCACCAAGCACAGATACGCAGTATTTT
TRBJ1-2 . TRBV6-5 . CASSYGPPGSGDGYTF TGTGCCAGCAGTTACGGTCCGCCCGGTTCAGGGGATGGCTACACCTTC
TRBJ1-1 . TRBV30 . CAWEMGLSTEAFF TGTGCCTGGGAGATGGGGTTGAGCACTGAAGCTTTCTTT
TRBJ2-7 . TRBV6-5 . CASSDPGYEQYF TGTGCCAGCAGTGACCCGGGCTACGAGCAGTACTTC
TRBJ2-1 . TRBV7-8 . CASSLRSPGTNEQFF TGTGCCAGCAGCTTAAGGTCCCCAGGGACGAATGAGCAGTTCTTC
TRBJ1-3 . TRBV5-1 . CASSSTNREENTIYF TGCGCCAGCAGCTCAACGAACAGAGAAGAGAACACCATATATTTT
TRBJ1-5 TRBD1 TRBV19 . CASSIGRGLQPQHF TGTGCCAGTAGTATCGGCAGGGGGCTTCAGCCCCAGCATTTT
TRBJ1-1 TRBD1 TRBV12-3/TRBV12-4 . CASSDRGWITEAFF TGTGCCAGCTCCGACAGGGGGTGGATAACTGAAGCTTTCTTT
TRBJ2-7 TRBD2 TRBV6-5 . CASSYSLAVDDEQYF TGTGCCAGCAGTTACTCACTAGCGGTTGACGACGAGCAGTACTTC